This TCR beta chain was identified during a study of Graves' ophthalmopathy and Graves' hyperthyroidism. RNA transcripts were the source from which TCR beta CDR3 regions were amplified. Amplification began with first-round RT-PCR using HTBI primers, then second-round multiplex PCR was performed. TCRdb reanalysed the multiplex PCR reads using MiXCR and keeps one entry per CDR3 protein. This sample has approximately 640,000 distinct CDR3 sequences, with 35% to 45% found just once. CDR1 SEHNR and CDR2 FQNEAQ come from the germline V gene (reference sequence). The CDR3 totals 11 residues. V was cut by 7 bases and J by 8 bases, with 11 bases left in between. Disease in donors with ophthalmopathy had moderate-to-severe activity, CAS ≥3, NOSPECS ≥4 and under 3 months' duration. PBMCs came from roughly 10 ml of fresh peripheral blood. This clonotype came up many times.

The TCR was taken from an adult man with Graves' ophthalmopathy. The chain combines TRBV7-9 with TRBJ1-2, with a possible D match to TRBD1 (5 bases). Input material: peripheral blood. Here the CDR3 DNA reads TGTGCCAGCACCCCCGGGGGGGGCTACACCTTC. Protein product: CASTPGGGYTF.